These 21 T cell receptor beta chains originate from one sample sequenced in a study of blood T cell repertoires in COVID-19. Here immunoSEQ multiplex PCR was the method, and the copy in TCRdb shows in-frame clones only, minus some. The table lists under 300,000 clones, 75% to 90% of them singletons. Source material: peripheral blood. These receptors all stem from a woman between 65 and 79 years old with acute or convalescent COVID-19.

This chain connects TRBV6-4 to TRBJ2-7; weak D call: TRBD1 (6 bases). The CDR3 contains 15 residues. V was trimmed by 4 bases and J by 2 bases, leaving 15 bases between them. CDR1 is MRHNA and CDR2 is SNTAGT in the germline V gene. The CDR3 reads CASSVGPGDTYEQYF. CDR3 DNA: TGTGCCAGCAGTGTGGGGCCAGGGGACACCTACGAGCAGTACTTC.

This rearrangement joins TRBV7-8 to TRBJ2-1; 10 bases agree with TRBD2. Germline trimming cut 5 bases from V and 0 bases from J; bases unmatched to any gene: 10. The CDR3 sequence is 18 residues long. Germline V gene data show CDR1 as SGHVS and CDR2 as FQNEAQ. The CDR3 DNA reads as TGTGCCAGCAGCCCCTGGACTAGCGGATTCAGCTCCTACAATGAGCAGTTCTTC. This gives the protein CASSPWTSGFSSYNEQFF.

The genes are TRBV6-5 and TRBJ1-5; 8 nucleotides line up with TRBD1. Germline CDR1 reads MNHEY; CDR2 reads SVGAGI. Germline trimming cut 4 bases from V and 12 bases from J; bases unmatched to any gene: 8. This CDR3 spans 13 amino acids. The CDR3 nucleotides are TGTGCCAGCAGTTGGGGGACAGGCACCCTCCAGCATTTT. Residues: CASSWGTGTLQHF.

DNA of the CDR3: TGTGCCAGCAGCTACCGGACAGGGACCGGAAACACCATATATTTT. Its protein product is CASSYRTGTGNTIYF. The V call is TRBV5-6, the J call TRBJ1-3; TRBD1 matches 8 bases. V dropped 3 bases and J dropped 4; count of bases not matched to a gene: 6. From germline, CDR1 is SGHDT and CDR2 YYEEEE. The CDR3 runs 15 residues. The full variable domain, with the rest looked up from reference TRBV5-6 and TRBJ1-3, is DAGVTQSPTHLIKTRGQQVTLRCSPKSGHDTVSWYQQALGQGPQFIFQYYEEEERQRGNFPDRFSGHQFPNYSSELNVNALLLGDSALYLCASSYRTGTGNTIYFGEGSWLTVV.

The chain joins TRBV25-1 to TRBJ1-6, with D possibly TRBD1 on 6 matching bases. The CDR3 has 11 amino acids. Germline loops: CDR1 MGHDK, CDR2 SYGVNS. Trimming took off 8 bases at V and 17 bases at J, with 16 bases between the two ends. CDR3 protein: CASLSGTSFHF. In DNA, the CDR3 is TGTGCCAGCCTTTCCGGGACATCGTTCCACTTT.

CDR3 nucleotide sequence: TGTGCCAGCAGCGTAGGAGCTAGCGGGGGAGCAGATACGCAGTATTTT. Protein sequence: CASSVGASGGADTQYF. The chain uses TRBV9 and TRBJ2-3; TRBD2 agrees at 10 bases. Losses at the gene ends were 0 bases for V and 4 bases for J; bases not matched to a gene: 5. Germline CDR1 reads SGDLS; CDR2 reads YYNGEE. This CDR3 region has 16 residues.

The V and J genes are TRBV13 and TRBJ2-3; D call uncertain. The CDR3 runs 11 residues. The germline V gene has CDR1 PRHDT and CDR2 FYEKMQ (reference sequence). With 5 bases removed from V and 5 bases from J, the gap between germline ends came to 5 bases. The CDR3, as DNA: TGTGCCAGCAGCGGGCGAGATACGCAGTATTTT. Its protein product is CASSGRDTQYF.

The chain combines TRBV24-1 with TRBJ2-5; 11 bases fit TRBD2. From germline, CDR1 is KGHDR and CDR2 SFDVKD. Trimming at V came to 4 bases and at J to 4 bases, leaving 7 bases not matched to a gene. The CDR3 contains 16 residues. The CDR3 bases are TGTGCCACCAGTGACCCCCTTGGACTAGCGGGAGAGACCCAGTACTTC. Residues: CATSDPLGLAGETQYF.

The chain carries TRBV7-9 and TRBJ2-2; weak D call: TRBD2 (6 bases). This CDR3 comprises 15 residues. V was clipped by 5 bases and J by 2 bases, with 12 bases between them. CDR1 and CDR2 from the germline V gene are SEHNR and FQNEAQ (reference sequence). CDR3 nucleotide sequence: TGTGCCAGCAGCCCGGCCGGGAGTAACACCGGGGAGCTGTTTTTT. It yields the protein CASSPAGSNTGELFF.

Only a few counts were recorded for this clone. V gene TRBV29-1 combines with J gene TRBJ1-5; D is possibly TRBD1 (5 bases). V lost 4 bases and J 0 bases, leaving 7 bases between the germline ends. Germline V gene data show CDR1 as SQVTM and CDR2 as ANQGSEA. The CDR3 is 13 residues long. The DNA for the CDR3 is TGCAGCGTTGCAGGGTATAGCAATCAGCCCCAGCATTTT. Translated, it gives CSVAGYSNQPQHF.

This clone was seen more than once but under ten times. CDR3 bases: TGTGCCAGCAGTCTTAGCGGGGGGAGCAACGAGCAGTACTTC. The encoded protein is CASSLSGGSNEQYF. J is TRBJ2-7 and V is TRBV25-1; 10 bases map to TRBD2. The CDR3 contains 14 residues. Per the germline V gene, CDR1 is MGHDK and CDR2 is SYGVNS. V was clipped by 5 bases and J by 5 bases; unmatched bases: 6.

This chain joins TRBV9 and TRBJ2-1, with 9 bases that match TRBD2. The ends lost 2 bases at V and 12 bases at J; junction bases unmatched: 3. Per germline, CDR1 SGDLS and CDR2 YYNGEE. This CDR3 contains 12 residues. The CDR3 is CASSVTSGWQFF. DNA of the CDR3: TGTGCCAGCAGCGTTACTAGCGGGTGGCAGTTCTTC.

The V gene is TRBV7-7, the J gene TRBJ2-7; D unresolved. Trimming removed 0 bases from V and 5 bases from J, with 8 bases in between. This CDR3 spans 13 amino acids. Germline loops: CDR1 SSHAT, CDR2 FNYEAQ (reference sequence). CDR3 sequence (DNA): TGTGCCAGCAGCTTAGCAGCTGGTGACGAGCAGTACTTC. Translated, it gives CASSLAAGDEQYF. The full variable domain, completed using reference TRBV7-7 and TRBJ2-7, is GAGVSQSPRYKVTKRGQDVTLRCDPISSHATLYWYQQALGQGPEFLTYFNYEAQPDKSGLPSDRFSAERPEGSISTLTIQRTEQRDSAMYRCASSLAAGDEQYFGPGTRLTVT.

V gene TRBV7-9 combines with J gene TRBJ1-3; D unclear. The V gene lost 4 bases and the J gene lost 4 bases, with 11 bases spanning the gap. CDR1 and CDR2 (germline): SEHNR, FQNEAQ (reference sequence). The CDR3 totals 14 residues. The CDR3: CASSSRRYGNTIYF. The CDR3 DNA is TGTGCCAGCAGCTCGCGGCGTTACGGAAACACCATATATTTT. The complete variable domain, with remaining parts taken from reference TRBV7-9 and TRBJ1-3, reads DTGVSQNPRHKITKRGQNVTFRCDPISEHNRLYWYRQTLGQGPEFLTYFQNEAQLEKSRLLSDRFSAERPKGSFSTLEIQRTEQGDSAMYLCASSSRRYGNTIYFGEGSWLTVV.

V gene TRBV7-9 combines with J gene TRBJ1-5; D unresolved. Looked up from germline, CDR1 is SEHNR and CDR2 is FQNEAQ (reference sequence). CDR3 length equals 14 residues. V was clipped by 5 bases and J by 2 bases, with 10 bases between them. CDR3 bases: TGTGCCAGCAGCGGCCACATCGGCAATCAGCCCCAGCATTTT. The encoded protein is CASSGHIGNQPQHF.

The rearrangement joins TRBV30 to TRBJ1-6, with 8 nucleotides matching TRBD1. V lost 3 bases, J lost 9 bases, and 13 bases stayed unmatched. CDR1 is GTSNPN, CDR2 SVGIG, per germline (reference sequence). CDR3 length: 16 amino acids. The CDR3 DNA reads TGTGCCTGGAGCTACTCTCGGACAGGGTACGGTTCACCCCTCCACTTT. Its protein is CAWSYSRTGYGSPLHF. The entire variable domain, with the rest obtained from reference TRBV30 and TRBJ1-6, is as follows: SQTIHQWPATLVQPVGSPLSLECTVEGTSNPNLYWYRQAAGRGLQLLFYSVGIGQISSEVPQNLSASRPQDRQFILSSKKLLLSDSGFYLCAWSYSRTGYGSPLHFGNGTRLTVT.

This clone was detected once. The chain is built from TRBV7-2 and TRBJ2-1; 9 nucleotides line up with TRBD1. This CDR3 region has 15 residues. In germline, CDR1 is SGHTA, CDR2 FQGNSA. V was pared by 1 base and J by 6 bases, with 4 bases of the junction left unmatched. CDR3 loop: CASSLGTGVFNEQFF. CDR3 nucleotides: TGTGCCAGCAGCTTAGGGACAGGGGTTTTCAATGAGCAGTTCTTC.

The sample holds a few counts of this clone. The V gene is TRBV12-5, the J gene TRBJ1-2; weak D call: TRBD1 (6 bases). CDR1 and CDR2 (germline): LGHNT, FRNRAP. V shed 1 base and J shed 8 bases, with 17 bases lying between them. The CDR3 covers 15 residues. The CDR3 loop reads CASGLAVIGTRGYTF. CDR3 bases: TGTGCTAGTGGTTTGGCCGTTATCGGGACACGAGGCTACACCTTC. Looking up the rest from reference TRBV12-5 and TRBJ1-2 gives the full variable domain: DARVTQTPRHKVTEMGQEVTMRCQPILGHNTVFWYRQTMMQGLELLAYFRNRAPLDDSGMPKDRFSAEMPDATLATLKIQPSEPRDSAVYFCASGLAVIGTRGYTFGSGTRLTVV.

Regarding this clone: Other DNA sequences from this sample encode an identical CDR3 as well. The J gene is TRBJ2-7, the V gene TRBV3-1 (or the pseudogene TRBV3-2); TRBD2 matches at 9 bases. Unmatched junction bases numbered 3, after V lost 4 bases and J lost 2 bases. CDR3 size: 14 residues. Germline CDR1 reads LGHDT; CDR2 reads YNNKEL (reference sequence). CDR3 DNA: TGTGCCAGCAGCCTTAGCGGGGGAGCCTACGAGCAGTACTTC. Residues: CASSLSGGAYEQYF.

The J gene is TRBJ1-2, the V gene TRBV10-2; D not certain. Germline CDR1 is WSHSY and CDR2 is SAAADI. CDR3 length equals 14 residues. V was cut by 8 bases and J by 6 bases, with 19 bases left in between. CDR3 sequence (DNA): TGCGCCAGCCATCAGGTCGGCCGAATCAATGGCTACACCTTC. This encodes CASHQVGRINGYTF.

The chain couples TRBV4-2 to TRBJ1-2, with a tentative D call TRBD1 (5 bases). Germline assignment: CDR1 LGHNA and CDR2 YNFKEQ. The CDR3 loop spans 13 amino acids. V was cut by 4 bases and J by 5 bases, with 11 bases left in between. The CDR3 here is CASSRTGSYGYTF. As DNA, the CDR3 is TGTGCCAGCAGCCGTACAGGTTCGTATGGCTACACCTTC.